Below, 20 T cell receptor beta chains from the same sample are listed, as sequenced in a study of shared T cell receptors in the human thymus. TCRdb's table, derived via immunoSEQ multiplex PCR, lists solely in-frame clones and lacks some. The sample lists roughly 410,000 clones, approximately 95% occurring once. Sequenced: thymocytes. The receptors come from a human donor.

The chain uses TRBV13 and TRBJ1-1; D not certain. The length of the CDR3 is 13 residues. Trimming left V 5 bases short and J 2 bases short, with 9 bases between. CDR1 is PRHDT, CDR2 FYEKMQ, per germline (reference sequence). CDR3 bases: TGTGCCAGCAGCCCGGGCAGCAACACTGAAGCTTTCTTT. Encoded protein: CASSPGSNTEAFF.

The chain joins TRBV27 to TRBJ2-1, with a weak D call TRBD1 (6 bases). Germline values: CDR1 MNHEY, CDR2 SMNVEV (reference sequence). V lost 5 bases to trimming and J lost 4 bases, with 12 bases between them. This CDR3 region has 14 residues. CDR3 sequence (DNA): TGTGCCAGCAGTCCCAGGGACAATTACAATGAGCAGTTCTTC. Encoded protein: CASSPRDNYNEQFF.

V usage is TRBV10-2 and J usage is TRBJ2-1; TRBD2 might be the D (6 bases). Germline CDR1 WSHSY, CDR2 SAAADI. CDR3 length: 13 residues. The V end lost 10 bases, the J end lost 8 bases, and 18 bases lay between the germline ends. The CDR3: CATAEGRNDEQFF. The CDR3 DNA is TGCGCCACCGCGGAGGGCCGGAACGATGAGCAGTTCTTC.

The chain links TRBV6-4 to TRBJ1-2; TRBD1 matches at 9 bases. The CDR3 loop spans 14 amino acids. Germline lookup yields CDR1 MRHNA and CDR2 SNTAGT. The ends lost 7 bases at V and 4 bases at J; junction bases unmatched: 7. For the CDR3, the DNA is TGTGCCAGCAATTTCCACAGGGGGCGCTATGGCTACACCTTC. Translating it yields CASNFHRGRYGYTF.

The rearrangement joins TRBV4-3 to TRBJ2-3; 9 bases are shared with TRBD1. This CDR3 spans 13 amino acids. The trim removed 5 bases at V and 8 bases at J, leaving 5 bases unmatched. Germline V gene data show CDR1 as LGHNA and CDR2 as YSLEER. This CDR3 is CASSSTGGFTQYF. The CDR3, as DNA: TGCGCCAGCAGCTCTACAGGGGGCTTTACGCAGTATTTT.

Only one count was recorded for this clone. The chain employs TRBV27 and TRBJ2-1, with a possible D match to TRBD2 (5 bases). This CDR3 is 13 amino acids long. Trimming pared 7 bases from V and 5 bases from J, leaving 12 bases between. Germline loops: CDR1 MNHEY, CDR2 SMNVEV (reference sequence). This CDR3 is CASKEGLNNEQFF. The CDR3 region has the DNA TGTGCCAGCAAAGAAGGACTCAACAATGAGCAGTTCTTC.

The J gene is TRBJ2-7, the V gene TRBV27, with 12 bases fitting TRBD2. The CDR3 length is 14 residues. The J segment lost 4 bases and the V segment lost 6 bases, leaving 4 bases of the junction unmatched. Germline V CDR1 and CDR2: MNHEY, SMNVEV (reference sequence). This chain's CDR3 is CASSLTSGRYEQYF. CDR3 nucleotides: TGTGCCAGCAGCCTGACTAGCGGGAGATACGAGCAGTACTTC.

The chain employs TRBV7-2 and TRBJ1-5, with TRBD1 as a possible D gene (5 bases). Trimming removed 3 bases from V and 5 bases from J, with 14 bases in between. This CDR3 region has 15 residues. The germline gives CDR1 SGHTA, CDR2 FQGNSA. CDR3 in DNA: TGTGCCAGCAGCTTCGGACACCACGGATATCAGCCCCAGCATTTT. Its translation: CASSFGHHGYQPQHF.

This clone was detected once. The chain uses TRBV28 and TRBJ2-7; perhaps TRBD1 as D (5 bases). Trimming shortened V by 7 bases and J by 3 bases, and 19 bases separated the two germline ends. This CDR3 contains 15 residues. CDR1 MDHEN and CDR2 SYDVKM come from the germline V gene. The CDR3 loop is CASTPTRQGDYEQYF. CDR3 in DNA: TGTGCCAGCACCCCGACCAGGCAGGGTGACTACGAGCAGTACTTC. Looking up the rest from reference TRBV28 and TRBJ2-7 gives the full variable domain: DVKVTQSSRYLVKRTGEKVFLECVQDMDHENMFWYRQDPGLGLRLIYFSYDVKMKEKGDIPEGYSVSREKKERFSLILESASTNQTSMYLCASTPTRQGDYEQYFGPGTRLTVT.

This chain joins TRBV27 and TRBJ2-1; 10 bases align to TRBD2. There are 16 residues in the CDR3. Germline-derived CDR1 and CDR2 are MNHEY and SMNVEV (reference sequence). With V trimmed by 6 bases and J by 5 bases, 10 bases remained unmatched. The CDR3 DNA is TGTGCCAGCAGAGAGACAGGGACTAGCGAAAACAATGAGCAGTTCTTC. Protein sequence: CASRETGTSENNEQFF.

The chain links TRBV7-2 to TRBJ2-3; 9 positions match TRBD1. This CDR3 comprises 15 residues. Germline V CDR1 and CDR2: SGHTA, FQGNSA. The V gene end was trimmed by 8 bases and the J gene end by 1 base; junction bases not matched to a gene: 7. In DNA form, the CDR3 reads TGTGCCAGCGAGCTTTGGACAGGGGGCACAGATACGCAGTATTTT. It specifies CASELWTGGTDTQYF. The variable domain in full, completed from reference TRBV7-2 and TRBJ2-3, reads GAGVSQSPSNKVTEKGKDVELRCDPISGHTALYWYRQSLGQGLEFLIYFQGNSAPDKSGLPSDRFSAERTGGSVSTLTIQRTQQEDSAVYLCASELWTGGTDTQYFGPGTRLTVL.

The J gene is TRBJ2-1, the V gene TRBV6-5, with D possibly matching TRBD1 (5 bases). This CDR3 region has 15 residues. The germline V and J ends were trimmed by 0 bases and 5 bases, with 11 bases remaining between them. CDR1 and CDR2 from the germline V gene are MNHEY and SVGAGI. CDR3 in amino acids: CASSYSGRIHNEQFF. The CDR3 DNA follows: TGTGCCAGCAGTTACTCGGGGCGGATCCACAATGAGCAGTTCTTC.

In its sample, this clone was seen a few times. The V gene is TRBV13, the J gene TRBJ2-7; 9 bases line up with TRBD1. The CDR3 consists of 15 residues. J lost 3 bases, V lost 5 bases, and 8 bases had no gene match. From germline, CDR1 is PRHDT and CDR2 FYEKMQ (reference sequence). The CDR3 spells CASSQRAGQGYEQYF. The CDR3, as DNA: TGTGCCAGCAGCCAAAGGGCGGGACAGGGCTACGAGCAGTACTTC.

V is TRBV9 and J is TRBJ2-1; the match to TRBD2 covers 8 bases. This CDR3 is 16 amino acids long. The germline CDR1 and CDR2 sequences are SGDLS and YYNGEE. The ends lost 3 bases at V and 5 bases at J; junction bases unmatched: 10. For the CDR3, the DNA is TGTGCCAGCAGCGCACCTAGCGGGCCTGGGAACAATGAGCAGTTCTTC. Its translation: CASSAPSGPGNNEQFF.

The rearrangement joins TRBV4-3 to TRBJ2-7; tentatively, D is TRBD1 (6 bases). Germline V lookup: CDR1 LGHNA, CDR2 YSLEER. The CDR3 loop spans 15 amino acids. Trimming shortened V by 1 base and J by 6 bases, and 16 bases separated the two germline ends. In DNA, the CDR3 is TGCGCCAGCAGCCAAGTGGGGCAGGGGAGCGGCGAGCAGTACTTC. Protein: CASSQVGQGSGEQYF.

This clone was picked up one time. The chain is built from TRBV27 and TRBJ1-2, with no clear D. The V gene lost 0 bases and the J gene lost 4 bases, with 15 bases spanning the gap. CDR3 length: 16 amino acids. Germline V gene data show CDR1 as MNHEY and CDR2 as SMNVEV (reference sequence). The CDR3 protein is CASSLSRAKEVYGYTF. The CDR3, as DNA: TGTGCCAGCAGTTTATCTCGGGCCAAAGAGGTCTATGGCTACACCTTC.

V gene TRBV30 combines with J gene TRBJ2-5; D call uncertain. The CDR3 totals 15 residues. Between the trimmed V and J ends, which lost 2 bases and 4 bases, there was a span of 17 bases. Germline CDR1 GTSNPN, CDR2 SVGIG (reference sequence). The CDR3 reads CAWSTFRAVGETQYF. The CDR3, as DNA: TGTGCCTGGAGTACCTTCAGAGCCGTAGGAGAGACCCAGTACTTC.

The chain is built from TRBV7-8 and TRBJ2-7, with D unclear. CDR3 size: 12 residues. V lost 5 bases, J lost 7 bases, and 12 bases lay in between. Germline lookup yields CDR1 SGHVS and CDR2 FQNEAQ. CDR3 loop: CASSETASEQYF. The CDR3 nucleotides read TGTGCCAGCAGCGAGACGGCCTCTGAGCAGTACTTC.

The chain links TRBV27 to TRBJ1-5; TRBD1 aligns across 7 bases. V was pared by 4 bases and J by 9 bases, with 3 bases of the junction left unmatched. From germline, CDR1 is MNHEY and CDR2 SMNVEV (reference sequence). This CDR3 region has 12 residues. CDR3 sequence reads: CASSSNRGPQHF. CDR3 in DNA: TGTGCCAGCAGTTCCAACAGGGGGCCCCAGCATTTT.

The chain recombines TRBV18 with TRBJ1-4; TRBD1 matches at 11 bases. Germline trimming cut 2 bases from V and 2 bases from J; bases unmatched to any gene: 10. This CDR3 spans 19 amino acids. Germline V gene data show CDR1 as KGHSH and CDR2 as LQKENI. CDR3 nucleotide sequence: TGTGCCAGCTCACCAACGGAACCGGGACAGGGGGTGACTAATGAAAAACTGTTTTTT. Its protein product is CASSPTEPGQGVTNEKLFF.